The clone carrying this T cell receptor (beta chain) appeared many times. TCR beta VDJ and CDR3 profiling used genomic DNA as template. Each CDR3 protein is one row after TCRdb ran MiXCR on the reads. This table holds about 180,000 distinct CDR3 sequences, around 48% found once. The V end lost 8 bases, the J end lost 4 bases, and 16 bases lay between the germline ends. The CDR3 sequence is 13 residues long. CDR1 is DFQATT and CDR2 is SNEGSKA in the germline V gene (reference sequence). This sample is drawn from a study of CD8+CD57+ T cells in acquired aplastic anemia. Sequencing involved patients with CD8+CD57+ cell expansion previously shown by flow cytometry.

Sequencing was done on a sample of sorted CD4+, CD8+, or CD8+CD57+ T cells (not recorded which) from PBMCs. The V call is TRBV20-1, the J call TRBJ2-3; no reliable D call. The receptor comes from a human donor with aplastic anemia. Here the CDR3 reads CSPQAPGSDTQYF. The CDR3 DNA is TGCAGTCCCCAGGCCCCCGGGTCAGATACGCAGTATTTT.